The source of this TCR beta chain is a study of blood T cells in healthy people across ages. General observations from the study: A strong correlation was seen between TCR beta diversity and naive T cell percentage. More naive CD4+ cells and higher diversity marked long-lived donors relative to aged donors.

The ends lost 5 bases at V and 2 bases at J; junction bases unmatched: 9. The CDR3 extends over 17 amino acids. The germline V gene has CDR1 LNHDA and CDR2 SQIVND (reference sequence). This clonotype came up a few times. Its antigen is undetermined. Through a sample-barcoded 5' primer and a J-beta primer mix, a second PCR was run for about 6 to 11 cycles. TCRdb ran MiXCR on the 5' RACE reads and lists one entry per CDR3 protein. The top ten hold 2.1% of the sample, which has roughly 2 million distinct CDR3 sequences, about 49% seen once. The extraction recovered at least 5 micrograms of total RNA per sample.

This rearrangement joins TRBV19 to TRBJ2-6; TRBD1 matches at 7 bases. This receptor was identified in a woman in her thirties or forties in good health. The sample consisted of blood. The CDR3 sequence: CASSLRTQGTGANVLTF. As DNA, the CDR3 is TGTGCCAGTAGTCTCCGTACACAGGGGACTGGGGCCAACGTCCTGACTTTC.